Following are 27 T cell receptor beta chains from one sample sequenced in a study of shared clonotypes between healthy human individuals (dated by TCRdb to the early 2020s). The receptor library was made with the immunoSEQ multiplex PCR assay. In TCRdb, the immuneACCESS table is reduced to in-frame sequences with V and J assigned. These tables do not hold every clone; where another copy was compared, an unresolved V gene accounts for under half, and the others remain unexplained. The sample data list approximately 240,000 clones, and approximately 70% of these were observed just once. Jointly, the top ten make up 11% of the sample. Input material: memory CD4+ T cells sorted from blood. Taken with the paper, the label for cell subset or site translates to: CD45RA-negative fraction. The receptors shown here come from a man younger than 40 in good health.

This clone has only a few counts. The CDR3 sequence: CAINDRGRDEQFF. DNA of the CDR3: TGTGCCATCAACGACAGGGGGCGCGATGAGCAGTTCTTC. This chain joins TRBV10-3 and TRBJ2-1; 10 bases are a match to TRBD1. Unmatched junction bases numbered 5, after V lost 7 bases and J lost 8 bases. The germline V gene encodes CDR1 ENHRY and CDR2 SYGVKD. The length of the CDR3 is 13 residues.

This rearrangement joins TRBV4-1 to TRBJ1-4, with 7 positions matching TRBD1. CDR1 and CDR2 (germline): MGHRA, YSYEKL. The V segment lost 3 bases and the J segment 2 bases; nucleotides outside the gene matches: 6. The CDR3 length is 16 residues. The CDR3 spells CASSQYMTGTNEKLFF. Written as DNA, the CDR3 is TGCGCCAGCAGCCAGTATATGACAGGGACTAATGAAAAACTGTTTTTT.

This clone has just one count. This sequence joins TRBV7-1 and TRBJ2-5; D possibly corresponds to TRBD2 (6 bases). TRBV7-1 is placed among ORFs of uncertain function. Deletions cut 5 bases from V and 5 bases from J, with 18 bases between. The CDR3 has 15 residues. Here the CDR3 reads CASSPKKGGMETQYF. CDR3 sequence (DNA): TGTGCCAGCAGCCCCAAAAAGGGAGGTATGGAGACCCAGTACTTC.

The CDR3 loop reads CASSPRTGNYEQYF. The CDR3 DNA reads TGCGCCAGCAGCCCGAGGACAGGGAACTACGAGCAGTACTTC. The chain recombines TRBV5-1 with TRBJ2-7; 8 bases map to TRBD1. V lost 4 bases, J lost 3 bases, and 6 bases stayed unmatched. The germline V gene has CDR1 SGHRS and CDR2 YFSETQ. The CDR3 sequence is 14 residues long.

The chain has TRBV7-9 and TRBJ2-7; 8 positions agree with TRBD1. J gave up 8 bases and V 5 bases, and 14 bases lay outside the gene matches. The germline V gene has CDR1 SEHNR and CDR2 FQNEAQ (reference sequence). This CDR3 comprises 15 residues. The CDR3 DNA follows: TGTGCCAGCAGCCGCACCGGGACAGGTAGCCGAAAGCAGTACTTC. Translated, it gives CASSRTGTGSRKQYF.

The chain links TRBV4-1 to TRBJ2-3, with 9 nucleotides matching TRBD2. The V segment lost 0 bases and the J segment 6 bases; nucleotides outside the gene matches: 4. This CDR3 has 15 residues. CDR1 is MGHRA, CDR2 YSYEKL, per germline. The CDR3 DNA reads as TGCGCCAGCAGCCAAGAAGCGGGAGGTGCGGATACGCAGTATTTT. Amino acid sequence: CASSQEAGGADTQYF.

This rearrangement joins TRBV27 to TRBJ2-3; a possible D gene is TRBD1 (6 bases). The germline V and J ends were trimmed by 7 bases and 2 bases, with 13 bases remaining between them. This CDR3 is built from 14 residues. The germline gives CDR1 MNHEY, CDR2 SMNVEV (reference sequence). The CDR3 region is CASKRTAFTDTQYF. CDR3 nucleotide sequence: TGTGCCAGCAAACGGACAGCCTTCACAGATACGCAGTATTTT.

J is TRBJ1-2 and V is TRBV19; D remains ambiguous. Per the germline V gene, CDR1 is LNHDA and CDR2 is SQIVND (reference sequence). CDR3 size: 15 residues. V shed 5 bases and J shed 4 bases, with 17 bases lying between them. The CDR3 DNA reads TGTGCCAGTAGTCAACGCCAAGTCGCTGGCTATGGCTACACCTTC. It encodes CASSQRQVAGYGYTF.

This clone was detected a few times. The J gene is TRBJ2-3, the V gene TRBV5-6; D remains ambiguous. Trimming stripped 0 bases from V and 0 bases from J, with 11 bases between. CDR3 size: 16 residues. Germline V CDR1 and CDR2: SGHDT, YYEEEE. The CDR3 DNA is TGTGCCAGCAGCTTGGTTTGGGCCTCTAGCACAGATACGCAGTATTTT. Its translation is CASSLVWASSTDTQYF.

To note about this clone: One end of the junction fails to match germline, which may point to a read error. This rearrangement joins TRBV10-1 to TRBJ2-1; no firm D call. The CDR3 is made up of 12 amino acids. CDR1 is WNHNN and CDR2 is SYGVQD in the germline V gene (reference sequence). The CDR3 DNA reads TGCGCCAGCGGTGACCCTTTCAATGAGCAGTTCTTC. Its translation: CASGDPFNEQFF.

This chain links TRBV14 with TRBJ2-7, with no clear D. Germline CDR1 reads SGHDN; CDR2 reads FVKESK. CDR3 length equals 16 residues. Between the trimmed V and J ends, which lost 0 bases and 6 bases, there was a span of 18 bases. CDR3 nucleotide sequence: TGTGCCAGCAGCCAAGATCTGGAAGGGTCTTGGGCCGAGCAGTACTTC. Translated: CASSQDLEGSWAEQYF.

The chain has TRBV5-1 and TRBJ2-2; D unclear. Germline V lookup: CDR1 SGHRS, CDR2 YFSETQ. Trimming took 2 bases from V and 4 from J, leaving 15 bases between them. The CDR3 is 16 amino acids. As DNA, the CDR3 is TGCGCCAGCAGCTTTCTCTTATTAGGTGGCACCGGGGAGCTGTTTTTT. This translates into CASSFLLLGGTGELFF.

V is TRBV5-1 and J is TRBJ2-3; D is undetermined. V was clipped by 0 bases and J by 2 bases, with 10 bases between them. The CDR3 contains 15 residues. CDR1 and CDR2 (germline): SGHRS, YFSETQ. In DNA, the CDR3 is TGCGCCAGCAGCTTGGTTAAAGCGTACACAGATACGCAGTATTTT. It yields the protein CASSLVKAYTDTQYF. Combining the CDR3 with reference TRBV5-1 and TRBJ2-3 gives the whole variable domain KAGVTQTPRYLIKTRGQQVTLSCSPISGHRSVSWYQQTPGQGLQFLFEYFSETQRNKGNFPGRFSGRQFSNSRSEMNVSTLELGDSALYLCASSLVKAYTDTQYFGPGTRLTVL.

This chain connects TRBV25-1 to TRBJ2-3; TRBD2 might be the D (6 bases). Trimming cost V 5 bases and J 4 bases, with 13 bases left between them. From germline, CDR1 is MGHDK and CDR2 SYGVNS. The CDR3 extends over 14 amino acids. The CDR3 reads CASSSNSGSDTQYF. CDR3 DNA: TGTGCCAGCAGTTCGAATAGCGGTTCAGATACGCAGTATTTT.

The chain joins TRBV10-2 to TRBJ2-7; 11 nucleotides match TRBD2. Per germline, CDR1 WSHSY and CDR2 SAAADI. The CDR3 is 14 residues long. V was pared by 6 bases and J by 4 bases, with 5 bases of the junction left unmatched. The CDR3 nucleotides are TGCGCCAGCAGATCACTAGCGGGAGTGTACGAGCAGTACTTC. Protein: CASRSLAGVYEQYF.

V is TRBV6-5 and J is TRBJ2-1; D is possibly TRBD2 (5 bases). Germline values: CDR1 MNHEY, CDR2 SVGAGI. The CDR3 consists of 14 residues. V lost 7 bases, J lost 1 base, and 11 bases lay in between. The CDR3 bases are TGTGCCAGCACTGAGGGTGGATCCTACAATGAGCAGTTCTTC. As protein: CASTEGGSYNEQFF.

The chain joins TRBV11-3 to TRBJ2-3; D is uncertain. The length of the CDR3 is 14 residues. Germline lookup yields CDR1 SGHNT and CDR2 YENEEA. With 1 base removed from V and 0 bases from J, the gap between germline ends came to 5 bases. CDR3 nucleotide sequence: TGTGCCAGCAGCTTAGGGCGGAGCACAGATACGCAGTATTTT. Residues: CASSLGRSTDTQYF.

This clone has only one observation. The V call is TRBV28, the J call TRBJ2-7; the D gene is possibly TRBD1 (7 bases). V was pared by 4 bases and J by 12 bases, with 16 bases between. The CDR3 is made up of 12 amino acids. Looked up from germline, CDR1 is MDHEN and CDR2 is SYDVKM. The CDR3 DNA sequence: TGTGCCAGCAGTTGGAAAGACAGGGAGGCGTACTTC. As protein: CASSWKDREAYF.

The chain uses TRBV28 and TRBJ2-7; unclear D gene. The CDR3 spans 14 residues. Trimming pared 1 base from V and 3 bases from J, leaving 10 bases between. CDR1 is MDHEN, CDR2 SYDVKM, per germline. CDR3 nucleotide sequence: TGTGCCAGCAGTTTATTCGGACGGAGCTACGAGCAGTACTTC. It translates to CASSLFGRSYEQYF.

The gene calls are TRBV29-1 and TRBJ2-1; the D is unclear. Germline loops: CDR1 SQVTM, CDR2 ANQGSEA. This CDR3 comprises 10 residues. V lost 4 bases and J lost 6, with 4 bases in between. The chain's CDR3 is CSVAFNEQFF. The CDR3 DNA reads TGCAGCGTTGCCTTCAATGAGCAGTTCTTC.

This chain uses TRBV7-2 with TRBJ2-7; D possibly corresponds to TRBD1 (5 bases). Trimming took 0 bases from V and 2 from J, leaving 11 bases between them. The CDR3 is 15 residues long. Germline CDR1 is SGHTA and CDR2 is FQGNSA. As DNA, the CDR3 is TGTGCCAGCAGCTTAGCGCAGGGCCGAGCCTACGAGCAGTACTTC. As protein: CASSLAQGRAYEQYF.

This clone was observed a single time. The chain employs TRBV30 and TRBJ1-2; no reliable D call. V was clipped by 2 bases and J by 4 bases, with 11 bases between them. The length of the CDR3 is 13 residues. Per the germline V gene, CDR1 is GTSNPN and CDR2 is SVGIG (reference sequence). DNA of the CDR3: TGTGCCTGGAGTACCGGGTTCTTCTATGGCTACACCTTC. This gives the protein CAWSTGFFYGYTF. Full variable domain (missing parts from reference TRBV30 and TRBJ1-2): SQTIHQWPATLVQPVGSPLSLECTVEGTSNPNLYWYRQAAGRGLQLLFYSVGIGQISSEVPQNLSASRPQDRQFILSSKKLLLSDSGFYLCAWSTGFFYGYTFGSGTRLTVV.

The V call is TRBV28, the J call TRBJ2-3; 8 nucleotides agree with TRBD2. In germline, CDR1 is MDHEN, CDR2 SYDVKM. Trimming removed 7 bases from V and 9 bases from J; junction bases left unmatched: 12. The CDR3 extends over 14 amino acids. The CDR3 DNA follows: TGTGCCAGCATCCAAGCGGGGGTTGGGCCAACGCAGTATTTT. Translation: CASIQAGVGPTQYF. The variable domain in full, completed from reference TRBV28 and TRBJ2-3, reads DVKVTQSSRYLVKRTGEKVFLECVQDMDHENMFWYRQDPGLGLRLIYFSYDVKMKEKGDIPEGYSVSREKKERFSLILESASTNQTSMYLCASIQAGVGPTQYFGPGTRLTVL.

This chain joins TRBV11-2 and TRBJ2-1; 10 bases line up with TRBD2. The germline gives CDR1 SGHAT, CDR2 FQNNGV. Germline trimming cut 4 bases from V and 10 bases from J; bases unmatched to any gene: 7. The CDR3 is made up of 14 amino acids. The CDR3 nucleotides read TGTGCCAGCAGCTACGGGACTAGCGAACGAGAGCAGTTCTTC. Translation: CASSYGTSEREQFF.

This chain connects TRBV13 to TRBJ2-1; 14 bases line up with TRBD2. The germline V gene encodes CDR1 PRHDT and CDR2 FYEKMQ (reference sequence). The ends lost 6 bases at V and 13 bases at J; junction bases unmatched: 11. The CDR3 contains 15 residues. The CDR3 protein is CASSRRLAGGPAQFF. The CDR3 DNA reads as TGTGCCAGCAGTCGAAGACTAGCGGGAGGGCCCGCCCAGTTCTTC. The variable domain in full, with the rest retrieved from reference TRBV13 and TRBJ2-1, is AAGVIQSPRHLIKEKRETATLKCYPIPRHDTVYWYQQGPGQDPQFLISFYEKMQSDKGSIPDRFSAQQFSDYHSELNMSSLELGDSALYFCASSRRLAGGPAQFFGPGTRLTVL.

About this clone itself: Different DNA sequences within this sample yield the same CDR3. V and J are TRBV5-6 and TRBJ2-5; 10 positions match TRBD2. CDR1 SGHDT and CDR2 YYEEEE come from the germline V gene. Trimming cost V 0 bases and J 4 bases; bases outside gene matches: 3. The CDR3 extends over 15 amino acids. CDR3 bases: TGTGCCAGCAGCTTGGTAGCGGGAGGAAGAGAGACCCAGTACTTC. Its translation: CASSLVAGGRETQYF.

V is TRBV27 and J is TRBJ2-1, with 12 nucleotides matching TRBD2. J was trimmed by 5 bases and V by 2 bases; bases with no gene match: 10. The CDR3 is 18 residues long. Germline CDR1 and CDR2: MNHEY and SMNVEV (reference sequence). The CDR3 region is CASSLGGPGLAGNNEQFF. As DNA, the CDR3 is TGTGCCAGCAGTTTAGGGGGACCGGGACTAGCGGGTAACAATGAGCAGTTCTTC.